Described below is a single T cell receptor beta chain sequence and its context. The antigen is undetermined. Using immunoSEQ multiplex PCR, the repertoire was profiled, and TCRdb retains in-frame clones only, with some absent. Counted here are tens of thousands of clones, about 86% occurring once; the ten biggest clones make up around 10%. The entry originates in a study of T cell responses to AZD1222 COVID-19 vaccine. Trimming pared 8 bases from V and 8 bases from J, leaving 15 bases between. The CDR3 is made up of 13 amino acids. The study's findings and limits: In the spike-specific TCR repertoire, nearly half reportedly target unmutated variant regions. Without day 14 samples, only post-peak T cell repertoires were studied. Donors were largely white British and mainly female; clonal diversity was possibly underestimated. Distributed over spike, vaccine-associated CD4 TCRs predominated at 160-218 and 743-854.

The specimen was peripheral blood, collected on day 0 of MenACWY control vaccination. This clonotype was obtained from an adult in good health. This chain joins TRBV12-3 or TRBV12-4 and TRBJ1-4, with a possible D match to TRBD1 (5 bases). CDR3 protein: CASRKGGAEKLFF. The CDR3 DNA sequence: TGTGCCAGCCGAAAAGGCGGGGCCGAAAAACTGTTTTTT.